This TCR beta chain was sequenced during a study of shared clonotypes between healthy human individuals. At the level of the study: A couple of women and a few men aged 18 to 49 made up the donors.

Replicate PCRs from sorted subsets contained approximately 190 ng DNA, which is around 29,000 T cell genomes. The table came from immunoSEQ multiplex PCR; TCRdb's copy has only in-frame clones and leaves some out. The sample holds 650,000 to 800,000 clones, 55% to 75% seen once. Recent acute infections and vaccinations were absent in the healthy HIV-negative adult donors. Naive CD4+ cells were CD45RA-selected; the remaining cells were memory. Germline CDR1 and CDR2: SGHAT and FQNNGV. The V end lost 2 bases, the J end lost 7 bases, and 9 bases lay between the germline ends. The CDR3 extends over 13 amino acids.

This chain connects TRBV11-2 to TRBJ2-1; D unclear. The sequence was obtained from a woman younger than 45 in good health. Sequencing used memory CD4+ T cells sorted from blood. Subset noted: CD45RA-negative fraction. The CDR3 coding sequence is TGTGCCAGCAGCTTAATCCTGCGGAATGAGCAGTTCTTC. It is translated as CASSLILRNEQFF. Complete variable domain (other parts from reference TRBV11-2 and TRBJ2-1): EAGVAQSPRYKIIEKRQSVAFWCNPISGHATLYWYQQILGQGPKLLIQFQNNGVVDDSQLPKDRFSAERLKGVDSTLKIQPAKLEDSAVYLCASSLILRNEQFFGPGTRLTVL.